The rows below give T cell receptor beta chains drawn from one sample of a study of cytomegalovirus exposure and HLA in healthy donors. The assay was immunoSEQ multiplex PCR, and TCRdb's table has in-frame clones only and misses some. The sample carries some 130,000 clones, over 60% recorded once. The sample comprised PBMCs. Receptors originate from a female donor in good health and CMV-seropositive. CDR3s include the opening cysteine and the closing phenylalanine or tryptophan. The D gene is left open where the match is weak. Some rows mark clone size as missing; the rest say once, few, many or name a class of expanded clone.

size | J | D | V | CDR3 | DNA
- | TRBJ2-7 | - | TRBV14 | CASSQDPGDEQYF | TGTGCCAGCAGCCAAGATCCCGGGGACGAGCAGTACTTC
- | TRBJ1-2 | - | TRBV29-1 | CSVELGTRGNYGYTF | TGCAGCGTTGAGCTGGGGACAAGGGGGAACTATGGCTACACCTTC
- | TRBJ2-1 | TRBD2 | TRBV7-3 | CASSLVGGGANEQFF | TGTGCCAGCAGCTTAGTTGGCGGGGGGGCAAATGAGCAGTTCTTC
- | TRBJ2-7 | TRBD1 | TRBV18 | CASSRDSSYEQYF | TGTGCCAGCTCCCGGGACAGTTCCTACGAGCAGTACTTC
- | TRBJ2-1 | - | TRBV11-1 | CASTDMSSYNEQFF | TGTGCCAGCACAGACATGAGCTCCTACAATGAGCAGTTCTTC
- | TRBJ1-5 | - | TRBV27 | CASSLTVFRPQHF | TGTGCCAGCAGTTTAACCGTTTTCAGGCCCCAGCATTTT
- | TRBJ1-2 | TRBD1 | TRBV6-6 | CASNLDRVDHGYTF | TGTGCCAGCAACTTGGACAGGGTGGATCATGGCTACACCTTC
- | TRBJ1-2 | - | TRBV7-9 | CASSLLGDGYTF | TGTGCCAGCAGCTTACTCGGTGATGGCTACACCTTC
few | TRBJ1-3 | TRBD1 | TRBV5-6 | CASSLTGGAIIYF | TGTGCCAGCAGCCTGACAGGGGGCGCGATCATATATTTT
- | TRBJ2-7 | - | TRBV6-5 | CASSYSPGFYEQYF | TGTGCCAGCAGTTACTCTCCAGGTTTTTACGAGCAGTACTTC
few | TRBJ1-2 | - | TRBV28 | CATSGGAKGYTF | TGTGCCACTTCGGGAGGGGCTAAGGGCTACACCTTC
- | TRBJ2-2 | - | TRBV29-1 | CSVLRGTGELFF | TGCAGCGTTTTAAGGGGCACCGGGGAGCTGTTTTTT
few | TRBJ1-2 | - | TRBV30 | CAWRGSGDYGYTF | TGTGCCTGGAGGGGCTCCGGTGACTATGGCTACACCTTC
few | TRBJ1-2 | TRBD1 | TRBV29-1 | CSVLVHLRDSDGYTF | TGCAGCGTTTTGGTCCACCTCCGGGACAGCGATGGCTACACCTTC
- | TRBJ2-1 | TRBD2 | TRBV30 | CAWSVLGLAGEQFF | TGTGCCTGGAGTGTACTAGGGCTAGCGGGGGAGCAGTTCTTC
- | TRBJ1-4 | - | TRBV9 | CASSARGGLGEKLFF | TGTGCCAGCAGCGCCCGGGGGGGGCTCGGGGAAAAACTGTTTTTT
once | TRBJ1-2 | - | TRBV5-1 | CASSADRYGYTF | TGCGCCAGCAGCGCCGACAGATACGGCTACACCTTC
once | TRBJ2-2 | - | TRBV2 | CASSDTGFGELFF | TGTGCCAGCAGTGACACAGGTTTCGGGGAGCTGTTTTTT
- | TRBJ2-2 | - | TRBV5-6 | CASSPGLTTGELFF | TGTGCCAGTTCTCCGGGACTTACCACCGGGGAGCTGTTTTTT
- | TRBJ1-6 | - | TRBV18 | CASSPGLPSNSPLHF | TGTGCCAGCTCACCGGGACTTCCGAGTAATTCACCCCTCCACTTT
- | TRBJ1-2 | TRBD1 | TRBV5-6 | CASSLYQGGPPGGYTF | TGTGCCAGCAGCTTGTACCAGGGGGGACCTCCGGGGGGCTACACCTTC
- | TRBJ2-7 | - | TRBV7-9 | CASVYGLSYEQYF | TGTGCCAGTGTTTATGGACTGTCCTACGAGCAGTACTTC
- | TRBJ1-5 | TRBD1 | TRBV19 | CASSIESYHLTGPYSNQPQHF | TGTGCCAGTAGTATAGAGTCCTATCATCTGACAGGGCCCTATAGCAATCAGCCCCAGCATTTT